There are many counts of the clone carrying this TCR beta chain. A single record per CDR3 protein comes from TCRdb applying MiXCR to the reads. The repertoire holds more than 200,000 distinct CDR3 sequences, with less than 9.5% as singletons. V gave up 7 bases and J gave up 4 bases; unmatched junction bases: 14. The CDR3 has 16 residues. These data belong to a study of T cell repertoires in cytomegalovirus infection. Sequencing was done on a sample of PBMCs. This sequence originates from a human donor in good health (CMV status not recorded). Some clones in this sample may be carry-over from other donors' samples. The rearrangement uses TRBV12-3 or TRBV12-4 and TRBJ1-2; the match to TRBD1 covers 8 bases. As DNA, the CDR3 is TGTGCCAGCATTCTGTGGCGGTACCAGGGGGCCTATGGCTACACCTTC. Amino acids: CASILWRYQGAYGYTF.